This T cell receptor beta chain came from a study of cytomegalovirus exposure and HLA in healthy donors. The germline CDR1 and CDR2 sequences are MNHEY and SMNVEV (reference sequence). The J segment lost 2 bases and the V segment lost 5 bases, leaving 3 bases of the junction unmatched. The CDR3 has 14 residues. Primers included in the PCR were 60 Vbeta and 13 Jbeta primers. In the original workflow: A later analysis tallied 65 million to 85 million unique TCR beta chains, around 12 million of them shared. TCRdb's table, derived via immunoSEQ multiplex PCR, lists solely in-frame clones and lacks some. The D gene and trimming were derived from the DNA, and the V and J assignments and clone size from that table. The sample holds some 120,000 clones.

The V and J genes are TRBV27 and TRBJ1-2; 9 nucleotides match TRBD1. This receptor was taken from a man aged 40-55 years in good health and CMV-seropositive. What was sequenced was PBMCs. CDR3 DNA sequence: TGTGCCAGCAGTCCCGGGACAGGGAACTATGGCTACACCTTC. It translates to CASSPGTGNYGYTF.